Below are 30 T cell receptor beta chains sequenced from a single sample in a study of T-cell reconstitution after alpha-beta-depleted transplantation in children. Library preparation (for TCRbeta) was performed with unique molecular identifiers. A single record per CDR3 protein comes from TCRdb applying MiXCR to the PCR reads. The repertoire holds about 610,000 distinct CDR3 sequences, with 10% to 13% as singletons. The input for sequencing was PBMCs from the stem cell graft donor, taken from the stem cell graft. Receptor source: a human donor who donated a stem cell graft to a child with acute myeloid leukemia.

This clonotype was seen only a few times. The V gene is TRBV7-7, the J gene TRBJ1-1; D perhaps matches TRBD1 (5 bases). V gave up 10 bases and J gave up 12 bases, with 18 bases separating them. Germline V gives CDR1 SSHAT, CDR2 FNYEAQ (reference sequence). The CDR3 has 11 residues. The chain's CDR3 is CATPTVGFTFF. DNA for the CDR3: TGTGCCACCCCGACAGTGGGGTTTACTTTCTTT.

The genes are TRBV5-1 and TRBJ2-2; possible D gene TRBD2, 5 bases. Trimming cost V 5 bases and J 4 bases, with 18 bases left between them. The CDR3 is 16 amino acids. The germline V gene has CDR1 SGHRS and CDR2 YFSETQ. This chain's CDR3 is CASSPGVAFGTGELFF. The CDR3 bases are TGCGCCAGCAGTCCCGGGGTTGCTTTTGGCACCGGGGAGCTGTTTTTT. The full variable domain, in which reference TRBV5-1 and TRBJ2-2 provide the parts outside the CDR3, is KAGVTQTPRYLIKTRGQQVTLSCSPISGHRSVSWYQQTPGQGLQFLFEYFSETQRNKGNFPGRFSGRQFSNSRSEMNVSTLELGDSALYLCASSPGVAFGTGELFFGEGSRLTVL.

The table lists this clonotype with a few counts. The rearrangement links TRBV7-2 to TRBJ1-2; unclear D gene. The V and J ends lost 1 base and 1 base respectively, with 7 bases between them. This CDR3 spans 14 amino acids. The germline gives CDR1 SGHTA, CDR2 FQGNSA. For the CDR3, the DNA is TGTGCCAGCAGCTTAGATCTATTTAACTATGGCTACACCTTC. This sequence encodes CASSLDLFNYGYTF.

The sample holds a few counts of this clonotype. The chain has TRBV24-1 and TRBJ2-2; no clear D. In germline, CDR1 is KGHDR, CDR2 SFDVKD. The V end was cut by 7 bases, the J end by 0 bases, with 14 bases between. CDR3 length: 16 residues. The CDR3 protein is CATSHSQRANTGELFF. CDR3 DNA: TGTGCCACCAGCCATTCCCAAAGGGCGAACACCGGGGAGCTGTTTTTT.

This clonotype has ten or more counts. The chain links TRBV24-1 to TRBJ2-6, with a tentative D call TRBD2 (5 bases). Germline V CDR1 and CDR2: KGHDR, SFDVKD. V was shortened by 3 bases and J by 0 bases, with 5 bases between the two germline ends. The CDR3 consists of 15 residues. The CDR3 DNA follows: TGTGCCACCAGTGATCGGGGCTCTGGGGCCAACGTCCTGACTTTC. Its translation is CATSDRGSGANVLTF.

The chain recombines TRBV4-2 with TRBJ2-1; 8 nucleotides agree with TRBD2. In germline, CDR1 is LGHNA, CDR2 YNFKEQ. The junction had 4 bases not matched to a gene; V was cut back by 2 bases and J by 1 base. The CDR3 sequence is 16 residues long. CDR3 nucleotides: TGTGCCAGCAGCCAACAAGCGGGAGTTTCCTACAATGAGCAGTTCTTC. This encodes CASSQQAGVSYNEQFF.

The chain carries TRBV11-1 and TRBJ2-1; 8 nucleotides line up with TRBD2. V lost 6 bases, J lost 0 bases, and 7 bases stayed unmatched. Germline lookup yields CDR1 SGHAT and CDR2 FQDESV (reference sequence). There are 16 residues in the CDR3. CDR3 bases: TGTGCCAGCAGGCTGACTAGCGTCTTCTCCTACAATGAGCAGTTCTTC. This sequence encodes CASRLTSVFSYNEQFF.

This clonotype was seen more than once but under ten times. This chain links TRBV20-1 with TRBJ2-2; 8 nucleotides agree with TRBD2. The CDR3 consists of 12 residues. Germline-derived CDR1 and CDR2 are DFQATT and SNEGSKA (reference sequence). In DNA, the CDR3 is TGCAGCCCAGCGGGGGACACCGGGGAGCTGTTTTTT. This translates into CSPAGDTGELFF.

This clonotype was seen a handful of times. This rearrangement joins TRBV20-1 to TRBJ2-7; TRBD1 aligns across 8 bases. CDR1 is DFQATT and CDR2 is SNEGSKA in the germline V gene (reference sequence). With 3 bases clipped from V and 1 base from J, the junction kept 11 bases outside the gene matches. CDR3 length equals 16 residues. The CDR3 DNA is TGCAGTGCTAGGGAAACGAGGACAGGGACTTCCTACGAGCAGTACTTC. Protein product: CSARETRTGTSYEQYF.

This sequence joins TRBV6-5 and TRBJ1-1, with 7 bases matching TRBD1. V shed 5 bases and J 6 bases; nucleotides not matched to a gene: 3. The CDR3 is 12 residues long. Germline assignment: CDR1 MNHEY and CDR2 SVGAGI. Here the CDR3 reads CASSRGTAEAFF. The DNA of the CDR3 is TGTGCCAGCAGTCGCGGGACAGCTGAAGCTTTCTTT.

The sample holds a few counts of this clonotype. This chain connects TRBV30 to TRBJ2-7, with 10 bases that match TRBD2. Germline V lookup: CDR1 GTSNPN, CDR2 SVGIG (reference sequence). The CDR3 runs 14 residues. With 2 bases clipped from V and 2 bases from J, the junction kept 3 bases outside the gene matches. The CDR3 nucleotides are TGTGCCTGGAGTCAACTAGCGGGGACCTACGAGCAGTACTTC. Translating it yields CAWSQLAGTYEQYF.

There are a few counts of this clonotype. This chain links TRBV6-1 with TRBJ2-3, with TRBD2 identical over 10 bases. The J segment lost 0 bases and the V segment lost 4 bases, leaving 10 bases of the junction unmatched. The CDR3 sequence is 18 residues long. Per germline, CDR1 MNHNS and CDR2 SASEGT. This chain's CDR3 is CASSAWTSGTSSTDTQYF. The DNA for the CDR3 is TGTGCCAGCAGTGCCTGGACTAGCGGTACCTCTAGCACAGATACGCAGTATTTT.

The chain uses TRBV5-1 and TRBJ2-5, with 16 bases lining up with TRBD2. The CDR3 length is 18 residues. J lost 5 bases, V lost 0 bases, and 7 bases had no gene match. Germline CDR1 is SGHRS and CDR2 is YFSETQ. Here the CDR3 reads CASSLDGTSGRAHETQYF. In DNA form, the CDR3 reads TGCGCCAGCAGCTTGGACGGGACTAGCGGGAGGGCCCACGAGACCCAGTACTTC.

The V and J genes are TRBV9 and TRBJ2-5; 9 bases line up with TRBD2. V trimming: 3 bases; J trimming: 1 base; junction bases outside the gene matches: 4. CDR3 length: 15 residues. CDR1 and CDR2 (germline): SGDLS, YYNGEE. CDR3 residues: CASSASGVIQETQYF. CDR3 in DNA: TGTGCCAGCAGCGCTAGCGGGGTTATCCAAGAGACCCAGTACTTC. The full variable domain, completed using reference TRBV9 and TRBJ2-5, is DSGVTQTPKHLITATGQRVTLRCSPRSGDLSVYWYQQSLDQGLQFLIQYYNGEERAKGNILERFSAQQFPDLHSELNLSSLELGDSALYFCASSASGVIQETQYFGPGTRLLVL.

Note on this clonotype: A much larger clone lies one base from this, so it may be a read error. The chain is built from TRBV6-5 and TRBJ2-7; 9 bases align to TRBD1. The CDR3 runs to 15 residues. Germline V lookup: CDR1 MNHEY, CDR2 SVGAGI. CDR3 nucleotide sequence: TGTGCCAGCAGTTACTCGGGACAGGGAACCTACGGGCAGTACTTC. This codes for CASSYSGQGTYGQYF.

The chain joins TRBV27 to TRBJ2-5, with a weak D call TRBD1 (6 bases). The germline V gene encodes CDR1 MNHEY and CDR2 SMNVEV (reference sequence). CDR3 length: 15 residues. Trimming removed 2 bases at V and 5 bases at J, with 15 bases between. CDR3 nucleotide sequence: TGTGCCAGCAGTTTAGACAGGCTTCGTGGGGAGACCCAGTACTTC. Its translation: CASSLDRLRGETQYF.

This rearrangement joins TRBV4-3 to TRBJ1-2; D remains ambiguous. Trimming stripped 1 base from V and 6 bases from J, with 15 bases between. Looked up from germline, CDR1 is LGHNA and CDR2 is YSLEER. CDR3 length: 15 residues. The CDR3 here is CASSQVIGIPDGYTF. The CDR3 DNA reads as TGCGCCAGCAGCCAAGTTATTGGTATCCCAGATGGCTACACCTTC.

Many counts were recorded for this clonotype. The chain is built from TRBV20-1 and TRBJ2-7; unclear D gene. Trimming shortened V by 6 bases and J by 2 bases, and 11 bases separated the two germline ends. The CDR3 totals 12 residues. In germline, CDR1 is DFQATT, CDR2 SNEGSKA (reference sequence). The CDR3 coding sequence is TGCAGTGCCGGACGGATCACCTACGAGCAGTACTTC. Translation gives CSAGRITYEQYF.

This clonotype was counted many times. The genes are TRBV20-1 and TRBJ2-7; either TRBD1 or TRBD2 may supply D (5 bases each). The CDR3 is 15 amino acids. The ends were cut back, 6 bases at V and 0 bases at J, with 18 bases in the middle. The germline V gene encodes CDR1 DFQATT and CDR2 SNEGSKA (reference sequence). The CDR3 coding sequence is TGCAGTGCCTCGCGGCAAGGGACCCTCTCCTACGAGCAGTACTTC. This gives the protein CSASRQGTLSYEQYF.

This clonotype was counted only a few times. The V gene is TRBV7-9, the J gene TRBJ1-1; a weak D match, TRBD1 (5 bases). Germline V gene sequence: CDR1 SEHNR, CDR2 FQNEAQ (reference sequence). The CDR3 has 16 residues. The V and J ends lost 2 bases and 1 base respectively, with 14 bases between them. The DNA for the CDR3 is TGTGCCAGCAGCTTAAGGCAGGGACTTAGGAACACTGAAGCTTTCTTT. Protein sequence: CASSLRQGLRNTEAFF.

This clonotype was recorded at least ten times. This sequence joins TRBV20-1 and TRBJ1-1; unclear D gene. The CDR3 has 11 amino acids. The germline CDR1 and CDR2 sequences are DFQATT and SNEGSKA (reference sequence). Trimming removed 6 bases from V and 5 bases from J, with 10 bases in between. In DNA, the CDR3 is TGCAGTGCGATATTTTCTACTGAAGCTTTCTTT. Amino acids: CSAIFSTEAFF.

The chain couples TRBV5-1 to TRBJ1-1, with D uncertain. The germline V gene encodes CDR1 SGHRS and CDR2 YFSETQ. Trimming cost V 1 base and J 5 bases, with 12 bases left between them. This CDR3 has 14 amino acids. This CDR3 is CASSLNGEGTEAFF. The CDR3 DNA is TGCGCCAGCAGCTTGAATGGGGAGGGTACTGAAGCTTTCTTT.

The chain links TRBV7-2 to TRBJ2-3; 9 bases map to TRBD2. V gave up 0 bases and J gave up 7 bases; unmatched junction bases: 8. The germline gives CDR1 SGHTA, CDR2 FQGNSA. The CDR3 sequence is 16 residues long. The CDR3 bases are TGTGCCAGCAGCTTAGCGGTGATTAGCGGGAGCAATACGCAGTATTTT. As protein: CASSLAVISGSNTQYF. Complete variable domain (other parts from reference TRBV7-2 and TRBJ2-3): GAGVSQSPSNKVTEKGKDVELRCDPISGHTALYWYRQSLGQGLEFLIYFQGNSAPDKSGLPSDRFSAERTGGSVSTLTIQRTQQEDSAVYLCASSLAVISGSNTQYFGPGTRLTVL.

This clonotype was seen only a few times. This rearrangement joins TRBV6-5 to TRBJ2-2, with D tentatively TRBD1 (5 bases). Trimming shortened V by 4 bases and J by 2 bases, and 17 bases separated the two germline ends. The CDR3 consists of 17 residues. The germline V gene has CDR1 MNHEY and CDR2 SVGAGI. CDR3 protein: CASSSRQSLINTGELFF. For the CDR3, the DNA is TGTGCCAGCAGTTCACGACAGAGTCTAATTAACACCGGGGAGCTGTTTTTT.

This chain links TRBV4-2 with TRBJ2-7, with D maybe TRBD2 (5 bases). This CDR3 region has 14 residues. The V and J ends lost 1 base and 2 bases respectively, with 9 bases between them. Germline V lookup: CDR1 LGHNA, CDR2 YNFKEQ. The CDR3, as DNA: TGTGCCAGCAGCCAAGTAGCCGGGGCCTACGAGCAGTACTTC. Protein sequence: CASSQVAGAYEQYF.

The chain couples TRBV30 to TRBJ2-2; 11 positions match TRBD2. CDR3 size: 16 residues. Germline V CDR1 and CDR2: GTSNPN, SVGIG (reference sequence). With V trimmed by 8 bases and J by 2 bases, 10 bases remained unmatched. DNA of the CDR3: TGTGCCAGAAAAAAGGGACTAGCGGATAACACCGGGGAGCTGTTTTTT. As protein: CARKKGLADNTGELFF.

This clonotype was seen repeatedly, ten times or more. The V call is TRBV12-3 or TRBV12-4, the J call TRBJ2-1; 12 nucleotides align to TRBD2. This CDR3 has 20 amino acids. Unmatched junction bases numbered 13, after V lost 4 bases and J lost 0 bases. This CDR3 reads CASSSSSGTSGSSSYNEQFF. In nucleotides, the CDR3 is TGTGCCAGCAGTTCATCCTCCGGGACTAGCGGGTCTAGCTCCTACAATGAGCAGTTCTTC.

The chain recombines TRBV12-3 or TRBV12-4 with TRBJ2-7; TRBD1 aligns across 7 bases. The length of the CDR3 is 15 residues. V trimming: 6 bases; J trimming: 4 bases; junction bases outside the gene matches: 12. The CDR3 DNA sequence: TGTGCCAGCAGCCGCCGGACAGGTTCTGGGTACGAGCAGTACTTC. Translating it yields CASSRRTGSGYEQYF.

This clonotype was seen only a few times. CDR3 region: CSALGLAGVSSYNEQFF. DNA of the CDR3: TGCAGTGCGTTGGGACTAGCGGGAGTTAGCTCCTACAATGAGCAGTTCTTC. The rearrangement uses TRBV20-1 and TRBJ2-1; TRBD2 aligns across 14 bases. The CDR3 length is 17 residues. The trim removed 6 bases at V and 0 bases at J, leaving 7 bases unmatched. The germline CDR1 and CDR2 sequences are DFQATT and SNEGSKA (reference sequence).

This clonotype has at least ten counts. The V gene is TRBV30, the J gene TRBJ1-1; D is perhaps TRBD1 (5 bases). Germline V gene data show CDR1 as GTSNPN and CDR2 as SVGIG (reference sequence). V was pared by 0 bases and J by 6 bases, with 11 bases between. The CDR3 totals 13 residues. The CDR3 DNA sequence: TGTGCCTGGAGTGTACGGACACCCCCTGAAGCTTTCTTT. This codes for CAWSVRTPPEAFF.